The T cell receptor (beta chain) described here comes from a study of blood T cell repertoires in COVID-19. In the study overall: PBMCs, B-cell-depleted T cells, or T cells were the source of the cDNA or gDNA that made up the material.

Profiling relied on immunoSEQ multiplex PCR, and the TCRdb table lists in-frame clones only, not all of them. The table shows more than 60,000 clones, with around 90% occurring only once. Germline lookup yields CDR1 MNHEY and CDR2 SVGAGI. The CDR3 is made up of 15 amino acids. V dropped 5 bases and J dropped 0 bases, with 13 bases sitting between them. The TCR comes from a human donor in a cohort sampled during active COVID-19. J is TRBJ1-1 and V is TRBV6-5; D possibly corresponds to TRBD1 (6 bases). The sample comprised peripheral blood. The CDR3: CASSSTGLLNTEAFF. The CDR3 bases are TGTGCCAGCAGTAGTACAGGGTTACTGAACACTGAAGCTTTCTTT.